This T cell receptor (beta chain) emerged from a study of metastatic and nonmetastatic thyroid tumors. Study in general: From malignant and benign thyroid patients, repertoires in blood and in tumor or nodule tissue were compared. Study outcomes and limitations: It was reportedly found that TCR beta diversity was significantly higher in malignant thyroid tumors than in benign nodules, a difference seen in both blood and tumor samples.

The CDR3 is 12 amino acids. Germline lookup yields CDR1 MNHNS and CDR2 SASEGT. This clone has more than one count but fewer than ten. Its antigen remains unidentified. Germline and junction disagree at one end, which may indicate a read error. As processed by the authors: Clinicopathological groups of papillary thyroid cancer showed CDR3 differences that were used to build a distant-metastasis classifier. MiXCR reprocessed the PCR reads for TCRdb. The V and J calls were not made by the authors but by TCRdb's processing. The sample contains around 32,000 clones, 7.4% of which appear only once. There were no patients who had received any treatment before thyroid surgery.

The origin of this receptor is a female donor with papillary thyroid cancer or a benign thyroid nodule (not recorded which). Some clones in this sample may be carry-over from other donors' samples. The genes are TRBV6-1 and TRBJ1-5; D is uncertain. Sequences were obtained from blood. DNA of the CDR3: TGTGCCAGCAGATATAGCAATCAGCCCAAGCATTTT. Protein product: CASRYSNQPKHF.